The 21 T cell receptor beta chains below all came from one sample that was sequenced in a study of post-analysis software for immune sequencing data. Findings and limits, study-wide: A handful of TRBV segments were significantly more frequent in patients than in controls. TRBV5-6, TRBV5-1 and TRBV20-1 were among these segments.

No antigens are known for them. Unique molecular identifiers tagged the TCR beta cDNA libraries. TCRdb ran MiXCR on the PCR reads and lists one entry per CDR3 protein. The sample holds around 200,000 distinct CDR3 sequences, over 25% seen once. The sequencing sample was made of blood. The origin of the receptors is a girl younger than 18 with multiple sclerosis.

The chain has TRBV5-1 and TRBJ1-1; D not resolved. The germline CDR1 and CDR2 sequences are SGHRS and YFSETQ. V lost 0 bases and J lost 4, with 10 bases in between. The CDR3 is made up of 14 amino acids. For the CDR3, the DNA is TGCGCCAGCAGCTTGGGGACTCGGAGCACTGAAGCTTTCTTT. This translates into CASSLGTRSTEAFF.

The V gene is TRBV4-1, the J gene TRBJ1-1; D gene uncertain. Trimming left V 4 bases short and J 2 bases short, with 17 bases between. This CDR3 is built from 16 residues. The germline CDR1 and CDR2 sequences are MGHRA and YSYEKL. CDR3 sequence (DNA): TGCGCCAGCAGCCGCCCCTTTTTAGCAGATAACACTGAAGCTTTCTTT. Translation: CASSRPFLADNTEAFF.

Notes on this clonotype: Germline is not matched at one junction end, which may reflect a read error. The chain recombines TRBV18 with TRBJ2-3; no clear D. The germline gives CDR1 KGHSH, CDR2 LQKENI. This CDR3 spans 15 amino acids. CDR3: CASSPEMRSTVTQYF. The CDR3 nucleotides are TGTGCCAGCTCACCAGAGATGCGGTCCACAGTTACGCAGTATTTT.

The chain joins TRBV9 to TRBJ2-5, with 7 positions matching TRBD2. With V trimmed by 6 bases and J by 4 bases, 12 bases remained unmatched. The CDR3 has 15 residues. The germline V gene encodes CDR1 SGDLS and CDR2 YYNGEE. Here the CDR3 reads CASIPWGGLGETQYF. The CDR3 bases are TGTGCCAGCATCCCGTGGGGGGGACTTGGAGAGACCCAGTACTTC. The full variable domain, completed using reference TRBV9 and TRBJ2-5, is DSGVTQTPKHLITATGQRVTLRCSPRSGDLSVYWYQQSLDQGLQFLIQYYNGEERAKGNILERFSAQQFPDLHSELNLSSLELGDSALYFCASIPWGGLGETQYFGPGTRLLVL.

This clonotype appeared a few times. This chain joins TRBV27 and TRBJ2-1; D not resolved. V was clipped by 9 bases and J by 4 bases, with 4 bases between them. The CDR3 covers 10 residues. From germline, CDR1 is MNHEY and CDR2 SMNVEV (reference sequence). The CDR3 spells CARFYNEQFF. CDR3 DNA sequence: TGTGCCAGGTTTTACAATGAGCAGTTCTTC.

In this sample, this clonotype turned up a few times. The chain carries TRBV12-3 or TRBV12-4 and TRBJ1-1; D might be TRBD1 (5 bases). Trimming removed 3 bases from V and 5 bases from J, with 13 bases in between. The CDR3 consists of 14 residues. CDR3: CASSLGGGETEAFF. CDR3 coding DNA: TGTGCCAGCAGTTTGGGCGGGGGTGAAACTGAAGCTTTCTTT.

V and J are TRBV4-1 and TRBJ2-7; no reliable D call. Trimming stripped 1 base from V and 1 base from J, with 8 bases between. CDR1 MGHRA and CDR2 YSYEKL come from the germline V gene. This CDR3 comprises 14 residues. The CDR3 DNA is TGCGCCAGCAGCCAAGGGCCCCTGTCCTACGAGCAGTACTTC. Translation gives CASSQGPLSYEQYF.

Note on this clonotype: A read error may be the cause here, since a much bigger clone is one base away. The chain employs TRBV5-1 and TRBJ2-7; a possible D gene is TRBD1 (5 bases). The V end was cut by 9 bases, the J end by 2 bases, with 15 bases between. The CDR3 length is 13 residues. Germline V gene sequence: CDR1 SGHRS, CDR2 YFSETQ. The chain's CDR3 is CANNLGEAYEQYF. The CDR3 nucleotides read TGCGCCAACAACTTAGGGGAAGCCTACGAGCAGTACTTC. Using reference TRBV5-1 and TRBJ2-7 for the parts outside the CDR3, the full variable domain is KAGVTQTPRYLIKTRGQQVTLSCSPISGHRSVSWYQQTPGQGLQFLFEYFSETQRNKGNFPGRFSGRQFSNSRSEMNVSTLELGDSALYLCANNLGEAYEQYFGPGTRLTVT.

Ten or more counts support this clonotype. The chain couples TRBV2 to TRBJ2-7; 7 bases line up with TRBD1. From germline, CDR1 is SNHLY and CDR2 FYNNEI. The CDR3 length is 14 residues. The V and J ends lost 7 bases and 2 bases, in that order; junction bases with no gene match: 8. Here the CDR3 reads CASKQGQTTYEQYF. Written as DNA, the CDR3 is TGTGCCAGCAAACAGGGACAGACCACCTACGAGCAGTACTTC.

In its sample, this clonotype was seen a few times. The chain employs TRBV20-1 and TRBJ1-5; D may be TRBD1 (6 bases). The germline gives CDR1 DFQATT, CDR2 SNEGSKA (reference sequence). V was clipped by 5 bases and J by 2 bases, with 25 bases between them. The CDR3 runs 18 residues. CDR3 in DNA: TGCAGTGCTGATGGGGGCGAACGAGGGGGGGCTGGCAATCAGCCCCAGCATTTT. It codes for CSADGGERGGAGNQPQHF.

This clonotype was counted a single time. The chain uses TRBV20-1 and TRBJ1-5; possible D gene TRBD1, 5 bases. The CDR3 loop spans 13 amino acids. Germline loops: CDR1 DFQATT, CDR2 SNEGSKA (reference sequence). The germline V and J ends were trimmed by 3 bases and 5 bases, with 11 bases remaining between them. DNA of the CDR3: TGCAGTGCTAGCGGGGACGGAGATCAGCCCCAGCATTTT. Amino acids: CSASGDGDQPQHF.

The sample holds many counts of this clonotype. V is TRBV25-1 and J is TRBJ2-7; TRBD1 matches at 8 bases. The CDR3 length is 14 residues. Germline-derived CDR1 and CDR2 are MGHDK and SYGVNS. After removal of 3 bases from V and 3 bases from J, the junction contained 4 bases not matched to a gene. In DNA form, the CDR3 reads TGTGCCAGCAGTGAGGGACAGGTGGGCTACGAGCAGTACTTC. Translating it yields CASSEGQVGYEQYF.

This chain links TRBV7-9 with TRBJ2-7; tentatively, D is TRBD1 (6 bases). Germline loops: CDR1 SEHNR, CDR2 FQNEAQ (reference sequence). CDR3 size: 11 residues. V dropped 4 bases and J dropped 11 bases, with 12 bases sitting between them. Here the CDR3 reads CASSSDRTEYF. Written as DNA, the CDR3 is TGTGCCAGCAGCTCAGACAGGACGGAGTACTTC. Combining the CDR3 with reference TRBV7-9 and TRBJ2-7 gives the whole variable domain DTGVSQNPRHKITKRGQNVTFRCDPISEHNRLYWYRQTLGQGPEFLTYFQNEAQLEKSRLLSDRFSAERPKGSFSTLEIQRTEQGDSAMYLCASSSDRTEYFGPGTRLTVT.

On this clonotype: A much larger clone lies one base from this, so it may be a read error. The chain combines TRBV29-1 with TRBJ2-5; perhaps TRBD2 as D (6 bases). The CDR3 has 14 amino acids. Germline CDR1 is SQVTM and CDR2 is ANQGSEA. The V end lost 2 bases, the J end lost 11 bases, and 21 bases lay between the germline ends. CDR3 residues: CSVERESPYNEQYF. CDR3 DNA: TGCAGCGTTGAACGGGAGAGCCCATACAATGAGCAGTACTTC.

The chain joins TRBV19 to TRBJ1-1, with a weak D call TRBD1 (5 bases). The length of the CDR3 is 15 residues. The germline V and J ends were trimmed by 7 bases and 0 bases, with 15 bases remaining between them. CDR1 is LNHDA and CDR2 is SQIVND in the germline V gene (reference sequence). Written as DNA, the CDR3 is TGTGCCAGTACCCCCAGCAGGACATTGAACACTGAAGCTTTCTTT. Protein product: CASTPSRTLNTEAFF.

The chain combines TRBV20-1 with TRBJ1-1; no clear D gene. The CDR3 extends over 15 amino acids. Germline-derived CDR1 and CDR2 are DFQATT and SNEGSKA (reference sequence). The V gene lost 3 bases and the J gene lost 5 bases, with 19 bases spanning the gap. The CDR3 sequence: CSASLPTKGGTEAFF. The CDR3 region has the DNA TGCAGTGCTAGCCTCCCTACGAAGGGAGGAACTGAAGCTTTCTTT.

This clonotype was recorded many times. CDR3 nucleotide sequence: TGTGCCATCAGTGAACAGGGGTACAATCGGCAGTTCTTC. It yields the protein CAISEQGYNRQFF. The V call is TRBV10-3, the J call TRBJ2-1; TRBD1 matches 7 bases. There are 13 residues in the CDR3. Looked up from germline, CDR1 is ENHRY and CDR2 is SYGVKD. The junction had 8 bases not matched to a gene; V was cut back by 3 bases and J by 12 bases.

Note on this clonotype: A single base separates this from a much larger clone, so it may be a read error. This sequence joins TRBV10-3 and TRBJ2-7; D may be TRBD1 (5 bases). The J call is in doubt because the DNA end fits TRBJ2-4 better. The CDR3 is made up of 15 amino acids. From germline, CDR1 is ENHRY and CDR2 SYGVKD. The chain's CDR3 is CAISERGTAKNIQYF. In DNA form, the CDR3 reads TGTGCCATCAGTGAGAGGGGAACCGCCAAAAACATTCAGTACTTC.

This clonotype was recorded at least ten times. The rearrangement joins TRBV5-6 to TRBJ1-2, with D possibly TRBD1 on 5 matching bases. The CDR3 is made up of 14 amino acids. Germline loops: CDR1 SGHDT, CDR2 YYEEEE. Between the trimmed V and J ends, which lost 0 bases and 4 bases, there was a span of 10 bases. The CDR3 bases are TGTGCCAGCAGCTTGGGGGACGGTCGCTATGGCTACACCTTC. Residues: CASSLGDGRYGYTF.

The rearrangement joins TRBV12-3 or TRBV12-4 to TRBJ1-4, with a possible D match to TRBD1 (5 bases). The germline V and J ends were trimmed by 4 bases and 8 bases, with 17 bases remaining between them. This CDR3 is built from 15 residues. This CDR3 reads CASSSGTGRGEKLFF. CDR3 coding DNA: TGTGCCAGCAGTTCCGGGACGGGCCGGGGGGAAAAACTGTTTTTT.

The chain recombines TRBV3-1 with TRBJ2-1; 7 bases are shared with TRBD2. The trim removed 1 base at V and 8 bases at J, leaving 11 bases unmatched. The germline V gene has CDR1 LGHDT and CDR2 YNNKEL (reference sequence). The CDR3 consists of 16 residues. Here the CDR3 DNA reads TGTGCCAGCAGCCAAGTCAAGAGGGAGGGCCGTCATGAGCAGTTCTTC. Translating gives CASSQVKREGRHEQFF.